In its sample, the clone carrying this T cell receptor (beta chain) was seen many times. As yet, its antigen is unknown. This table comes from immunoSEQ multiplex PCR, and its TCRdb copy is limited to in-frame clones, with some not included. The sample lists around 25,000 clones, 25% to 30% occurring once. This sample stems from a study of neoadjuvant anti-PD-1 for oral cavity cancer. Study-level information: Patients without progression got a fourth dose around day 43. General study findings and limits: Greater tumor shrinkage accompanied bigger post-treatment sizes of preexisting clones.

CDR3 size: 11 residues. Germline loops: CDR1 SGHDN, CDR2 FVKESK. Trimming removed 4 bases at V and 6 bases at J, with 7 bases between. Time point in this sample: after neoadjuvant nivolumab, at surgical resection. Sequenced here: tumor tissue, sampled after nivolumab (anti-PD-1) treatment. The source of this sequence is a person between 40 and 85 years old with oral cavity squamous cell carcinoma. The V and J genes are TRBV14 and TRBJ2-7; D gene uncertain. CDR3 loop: CASSLLFEQYF. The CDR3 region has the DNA TGTGCCAGCAGCCTCTTATTCGAGCAGTACTTC.